One and the same sample provided the 8 T cell receptor beta chains below, sequenced in a study of metastatic and nonmetastatic thyroid tumors. Thyroid surgery was preceded by no treatment in any patient. TCRdb reprocessed the PCR reads using MiXCR. The profile shows 30,000 to 35,000 clones, 25% to 30% of them singletons. The material sequenced was blood. The receptors stem from a female donor with papillary thyroid cancer or a benign thyroid nodule (not recorded which). Some clones in this sample may be carry-over from other donors' samples.

This clone turned up a few times. J is TRBJ1-1 and V is TRBV19; D might be TRBD1 (5 bases). V dropped 2 bases and J dropped 0 bases, with 10 bases sitting between them. The CDR3 is 15 residues long. CDR1 and CDR2 from the germline V gene are LNHDA and SQIVND (reference sequence). CDR3 region: CASSIQGALNTEAFF. For the CDR3, the DNA is TGTGCCAGTAGTATACAGGGCGCCCTGAACACTGAAGCTTTCTTT. The full variable domain, completed using reference TRBV19 and TRBJ1-1, is DGGITQSPKYLFRKEGQNVTLSCEQNLNHDAMYWYRQDPGQGLRLIYYSQIVNDFQKGDIAEGYSVSREKKESFPLTVTSAQKNPTAFYLCASSIQGALNTEAFFGQGTRLTVV.

This clone was seen a handful of times. The chain couples TRBV2 to TRBJ2-3; no reliable D call. Germline loops: CDR1 SNHLY, CDR2 FYNNEI. CDR3 size: 10 residues. Trimming shortened V by 8 bases and J by 11 bases, and 11 bases separated the two germline ends. The CDR3 reads CASSVGQQYF. The CDR3 DNA reads as TGTGCCAGCTCGGTAGGCCAGCAGTATTTT.

The chain joins TRBV11-2 to TRBJ2-7; no definite D call. The V gene lost 2 bases and the J gene lost 2 bases, with 10 bases spanning the gap. The V gene's germline CDR1 is SGHAT and CDR2 FQNNGV. This CDR3 contains 14 residues. DNA of the CDR3: TGTGCCAGCAGCTTAAATCCGGGCACCTACGAGCAGTACTTC. This codes for CASSLNPGTYEQYF.

This clone was detected once. The rearrangement uses TRBV20-1 and TRBJ2-1; 12 nucleotides line up with TRBD2. V shed 5 bases and J 4 bases; nucleotides not matched to a gene: 6. The CDR3 covers 15 residues. CDR1 is DFQATT, CDR2 SNEGSKA, per germline (reference sequence). The CDR3 DNA reads TGCAGTGCTGGACTAGCGGGAAGGGTATACAATGAGCAGTTCTTC. It encodes CSAGLAGRVYNEQFF.

The sample holds a few counts of this clone. The chain is built from TRBV6-1 and TRBJ2-1, with D possibly being TRBD2 (6 bases). Trimming took 8 bases from V and 6 from J, leaving 23 bases between them. Germline V lookup: CDR1 MNHNS, CDR2 SASEGT. The CDR3 has 16 residues. The CDR3 sequence is CASPETTGVSFNEQFF. CDR3 sequence (DNA): TGTGCCAGCCCCGAAACGACGGGGGTTTCTTTCAATGAGCAGTTCTTC.

Comments on this clone: The junction does not match germline at one end; this may be a read error. J is TRBJ2-6 and V is TRBV19; tentatively, D is TRBD1 or TRBD2 (5 bases each). Germline lookup yields CDR1 LNHDA and CDR2 SQIVND (reference sequence). The CDR3 has 17 residues. CDR3 amino acids: CASSSLSGKAGANVLSF. CDR3 nucleotide sequence: TGTGCCAGTAGTAGCCTATCGGGGAAGGCTGGGGCCAACGTCCTGTCTTTC.

This clone was seen repeatedly, ten times or more. The chain's CDR3 is CASSWGTSGRGNIQYF. DNA of the CDR3: TGCGCCAGCAGCTGGGGGACTAGCGGGAGAGGAAACATTCAGTACTTC. The V call is TRBV5-1, the J call TRBJ2-4; TRBD2 matches at 14 bases. This CDR3 spans 16 amino acids. In germline, CDR1 is SGHRS, CDR2 YFSETQ. Trimming cost V 3 bases and J 6 bases; bases outside gene matches: 5.

This clone was observed many times. The chain uses TRBV20-1 and TRBJ1-4, with a possible D match to TRBD1 (5 bases). Germline lookup yields CDR1 DFQATT and CDR2 SNEGSKA (reference sequence). This CDR3 is built from 15 residues. V was cut by 0 bases and J by 7 bases, with 15 bases left in between. This CDR3 is CSARDVRQGFEKLFF. The CDR3 region has the DNA TGCAGTGCTAGAGACGTGAGGCAGGGTTTTGAAAAACTGTTTTTT.